This T cell receptor (beta chain) was identified during a study of cytomegalovirus exposure and HLA in healthy donors. Clones were sequenced by immunoSEQ multiplex PCR, and TCRdb holds only the in-frame ones, with some missing. The profile covers under 250,000 clones, with around 90% appearing a single time and about 2% taken by the ten largest. This clone showed up just once. Unmatched junction bases numbered 9, after V lost 8 bases and J lost 3 bases. Germline-derived CDR1 and CDR2 are MNHEY and SVGAGI. The CDR3 has 15 amino acids. This chain joins TRBV6-5 and TRBJ2-3; 9 bases line up with TRBD1. Sequenced input: PBMCs. The clonotype was recovered from a woman in her late teens or twenties in good health and CMV-seropositive. Written as DNA, the CDR3 is TGTGCCAGCGGGTTACAGGGGGCGCGAACAGATACGCAGTATTTT. Translating gives CASGLQGARTDTQYF.